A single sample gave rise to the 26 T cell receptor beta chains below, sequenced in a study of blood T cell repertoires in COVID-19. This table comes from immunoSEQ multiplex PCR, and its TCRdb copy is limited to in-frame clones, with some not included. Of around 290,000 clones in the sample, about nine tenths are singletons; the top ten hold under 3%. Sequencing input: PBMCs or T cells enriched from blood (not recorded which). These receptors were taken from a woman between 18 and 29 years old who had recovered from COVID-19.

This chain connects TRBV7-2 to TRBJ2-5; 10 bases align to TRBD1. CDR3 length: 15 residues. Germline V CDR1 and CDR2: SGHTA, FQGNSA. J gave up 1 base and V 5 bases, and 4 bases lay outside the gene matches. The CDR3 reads CASSGDRGFQETQYF. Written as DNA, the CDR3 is TGTGCCAGCAGCGGGGACAGGGGATTCCAAGAGACCCAGTACTTC.

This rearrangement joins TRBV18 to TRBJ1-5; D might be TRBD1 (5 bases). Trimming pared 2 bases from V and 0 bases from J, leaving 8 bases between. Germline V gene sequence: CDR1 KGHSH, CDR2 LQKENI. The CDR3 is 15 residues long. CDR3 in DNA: TGTGCCAGCTCACCATGGACAAATAGCAATCAGCCCCAGCATTTT. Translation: CASSPWTNSNQPQHF.

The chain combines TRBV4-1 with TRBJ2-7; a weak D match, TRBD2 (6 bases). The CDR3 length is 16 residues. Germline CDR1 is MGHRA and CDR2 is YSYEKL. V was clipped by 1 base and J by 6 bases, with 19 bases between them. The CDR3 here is CASSQAGSGGIGEQYF. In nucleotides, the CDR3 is TGCGCCAGCAGCCAAGCGGGGAGTGGCGGGATAGGCGAGCAGTACTTC.

The CDR3 DNA reads as TGTGCCAGCAGAACGACAGGGGGCGGATCACCCCTCCACTTT. Amino acids: CASRTTGGGSPLHF. The V and J genes are TRBV28 and TRBJ1-6; TRBD1 agrees at 10 bases. Trimming at V came to 6 bases and at J to 10 bases, leaving 6 bases not matched to a gene. From germline, CDR1 is MDHEN and CDR2 SYDVKM. The CDR3 is made up of 14 amino acids.

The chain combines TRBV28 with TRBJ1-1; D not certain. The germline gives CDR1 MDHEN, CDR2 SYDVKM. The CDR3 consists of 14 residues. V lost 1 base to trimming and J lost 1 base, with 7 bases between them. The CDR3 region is CASSLSSRNTEAFF. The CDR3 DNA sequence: TGTGCCAGCAGTTTATCTTCCAGGAACACTGAAGCTTTCTTT.

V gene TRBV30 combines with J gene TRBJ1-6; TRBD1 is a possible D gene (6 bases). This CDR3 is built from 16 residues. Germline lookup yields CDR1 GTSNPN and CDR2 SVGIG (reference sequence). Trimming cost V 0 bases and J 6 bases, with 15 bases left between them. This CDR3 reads CAWSVLGRGGNSPLHF. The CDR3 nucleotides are TGTGCCTGGAGTGTACTGGGCAGGGGTGGTAATTCACCCCTCCACTTT.

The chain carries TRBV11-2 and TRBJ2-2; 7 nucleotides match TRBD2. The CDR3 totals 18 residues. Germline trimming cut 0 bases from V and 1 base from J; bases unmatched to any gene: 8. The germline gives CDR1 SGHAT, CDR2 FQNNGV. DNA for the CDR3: TGTGCCAGCAGCTTAGAACGGAGACGGGAGGTGAACACCGGGGAGCTGTTTTTT. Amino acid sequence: CASSLERRREVNTGELFF.

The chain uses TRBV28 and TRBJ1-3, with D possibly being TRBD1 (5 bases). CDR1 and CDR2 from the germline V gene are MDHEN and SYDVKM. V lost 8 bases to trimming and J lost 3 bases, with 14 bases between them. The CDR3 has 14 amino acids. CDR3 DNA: TGTGCCAGCGGGGGGGGGTATAGTGGAAACACCATATATTTT. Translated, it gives CASGGGYSGNTIYF.

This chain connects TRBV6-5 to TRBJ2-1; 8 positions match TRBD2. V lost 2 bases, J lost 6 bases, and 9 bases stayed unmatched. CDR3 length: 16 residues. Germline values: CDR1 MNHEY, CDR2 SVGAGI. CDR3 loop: CASSYGAAGAVNEQFF. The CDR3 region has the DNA TGTGCCAGCAGTTACGGTGCAGCGGGAGCGGTCAATGAGCAGTTCTTC.

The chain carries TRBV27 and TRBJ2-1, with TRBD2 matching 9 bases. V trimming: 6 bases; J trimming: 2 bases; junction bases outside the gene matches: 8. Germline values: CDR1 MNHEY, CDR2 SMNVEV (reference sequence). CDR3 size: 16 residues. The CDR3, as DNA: TGTGCCAGCAGCTCTGTAGCGGGAGAACCCTACAATGAGCAGTTCTTC. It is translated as CASSSVAGEPYNEQFF.

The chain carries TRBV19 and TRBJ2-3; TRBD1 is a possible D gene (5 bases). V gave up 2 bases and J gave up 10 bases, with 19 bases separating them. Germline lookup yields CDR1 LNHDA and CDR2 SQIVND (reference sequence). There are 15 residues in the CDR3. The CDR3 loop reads CASSINQGSPMAQYF. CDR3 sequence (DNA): TGTGCCAGTAGTATAAATCAGGGATCACCCATGGCGCAGTATTTT.

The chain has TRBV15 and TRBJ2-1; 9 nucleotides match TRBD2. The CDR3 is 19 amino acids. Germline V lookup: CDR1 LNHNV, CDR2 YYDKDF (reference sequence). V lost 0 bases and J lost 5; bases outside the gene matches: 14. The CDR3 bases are TGTGCCACCAGCAGAGATGACGGTGGCGGGAGGGGGATTAACAATGAGCAGTTCTTC. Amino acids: CATSRDDGGGRGINNEQFF.

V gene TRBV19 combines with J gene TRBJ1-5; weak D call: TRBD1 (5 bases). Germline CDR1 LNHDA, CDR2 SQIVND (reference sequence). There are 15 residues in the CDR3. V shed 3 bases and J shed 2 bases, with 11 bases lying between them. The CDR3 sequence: CASSMFRVGNQPQHF. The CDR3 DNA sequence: TGTGCCAGTAGTATGTTCAGGGTGGGCAATCAGCCCCAGCATTTT.

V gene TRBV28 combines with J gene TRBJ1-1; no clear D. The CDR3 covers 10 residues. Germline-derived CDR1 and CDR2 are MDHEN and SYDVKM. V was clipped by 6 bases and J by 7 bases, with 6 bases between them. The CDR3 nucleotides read TGTGCCAGCAGACGCAGTGAAGCTTTCTTT. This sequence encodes CASRRSEAFF.

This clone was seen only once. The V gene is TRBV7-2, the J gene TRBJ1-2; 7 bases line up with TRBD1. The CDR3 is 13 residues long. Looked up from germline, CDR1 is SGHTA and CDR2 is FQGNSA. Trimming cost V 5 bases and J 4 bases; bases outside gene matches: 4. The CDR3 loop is CASSQTGIYGYTF. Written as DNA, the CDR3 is TGTGCCAGCAGCCAGACAGGGATCTATGGCTACACCTTC.

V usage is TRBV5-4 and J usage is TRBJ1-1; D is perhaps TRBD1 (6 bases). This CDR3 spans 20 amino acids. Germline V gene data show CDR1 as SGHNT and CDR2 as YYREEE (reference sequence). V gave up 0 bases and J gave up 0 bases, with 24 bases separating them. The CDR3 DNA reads TGTGCCAGCAGCTTGGCCTCGGGATTTGGGGGGGCCCAATTGAACACTGAAGCTTTCTTT. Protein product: CASSLASGFGGAQLNTEAFF.

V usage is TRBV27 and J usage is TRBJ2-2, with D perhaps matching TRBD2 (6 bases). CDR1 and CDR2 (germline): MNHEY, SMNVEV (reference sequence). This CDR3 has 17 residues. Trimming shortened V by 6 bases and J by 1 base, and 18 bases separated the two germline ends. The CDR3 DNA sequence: TGTGCCAGCAGCCGCCTGGGACTCATCCTGAACACCGGGGAGCTGTTTTTT. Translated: CASSRLGLILNTGELFF.

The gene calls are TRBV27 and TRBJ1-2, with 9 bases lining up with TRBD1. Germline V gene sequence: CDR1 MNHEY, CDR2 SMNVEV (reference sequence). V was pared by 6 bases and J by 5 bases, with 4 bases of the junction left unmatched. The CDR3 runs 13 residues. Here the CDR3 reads CASRGQGLYGYTF. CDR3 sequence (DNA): TGTGCCAGCAGGGGACAGGGACTGTATGGCTACACCTTC.

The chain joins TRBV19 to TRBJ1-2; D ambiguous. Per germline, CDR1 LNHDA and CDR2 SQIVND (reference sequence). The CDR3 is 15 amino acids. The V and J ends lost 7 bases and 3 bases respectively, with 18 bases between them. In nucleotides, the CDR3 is TGTGCCAGTACCGTAGTAGAGGGTTATGACTATGGCTACACCTTC. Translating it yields CASTVVEGYDYGYTF.

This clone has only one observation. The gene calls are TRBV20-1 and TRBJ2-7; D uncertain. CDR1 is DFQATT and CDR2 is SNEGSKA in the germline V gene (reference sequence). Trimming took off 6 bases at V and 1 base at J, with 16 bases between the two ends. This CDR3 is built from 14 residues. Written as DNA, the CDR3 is TGCAGTGCCAGTGACTTGGAGTGGTCCTACGAGCAGTACTTC. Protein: CSASDLEWSYEQYF.

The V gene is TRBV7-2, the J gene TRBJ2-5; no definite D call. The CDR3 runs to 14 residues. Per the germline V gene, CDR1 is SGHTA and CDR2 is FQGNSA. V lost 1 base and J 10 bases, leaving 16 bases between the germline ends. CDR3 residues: CASSLVGELRGQYF. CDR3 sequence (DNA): TGTGCCAGCAGCTTAGTCGGTGAGCTCCGAGGCCAGTACTTC.

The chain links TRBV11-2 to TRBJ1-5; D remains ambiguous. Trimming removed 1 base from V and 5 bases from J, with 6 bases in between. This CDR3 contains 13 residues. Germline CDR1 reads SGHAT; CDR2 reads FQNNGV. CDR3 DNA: TGTGCCAGCAGCTTAGTCTCGGATCAGCCCCAGCATTTT. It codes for CASSLVSDQPQHF.

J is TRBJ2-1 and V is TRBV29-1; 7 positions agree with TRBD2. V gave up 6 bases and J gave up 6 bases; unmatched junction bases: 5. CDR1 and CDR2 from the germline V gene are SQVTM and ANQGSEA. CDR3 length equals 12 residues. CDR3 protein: CSVDTSVNEQFF. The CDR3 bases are TGCAGCGTGGACACTAGCGTCAATGAGCAGTTCTTC.

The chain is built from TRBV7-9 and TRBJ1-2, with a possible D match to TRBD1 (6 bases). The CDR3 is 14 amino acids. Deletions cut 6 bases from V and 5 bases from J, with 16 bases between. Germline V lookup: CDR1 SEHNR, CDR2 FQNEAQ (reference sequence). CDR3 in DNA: TGTGCCAGCAGATGGACAGAGTACCCATATGGCTACACCTTC. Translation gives CASRWTEYPYGYTF.

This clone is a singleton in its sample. The DNA for the CDR3 is TGTGCCAGCTCACCAGACAGGGCTACCTACGAGCAGTACTTC. This codes for CASSPDRATYEQYF. J is TRBJ2-7 and V is TRBV18; 7 positions agree with TRBD1. The V segment lost 2 bases and the J segment 2 bases; nucleotides outside the gene matches: 3. The CDR3 runs to 14 residues. The germline CDR1 and CDR2 sequences are KGHSH and LQKENI.

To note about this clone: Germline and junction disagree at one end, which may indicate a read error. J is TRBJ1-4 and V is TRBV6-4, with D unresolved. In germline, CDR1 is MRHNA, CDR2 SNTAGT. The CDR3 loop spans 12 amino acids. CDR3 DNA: TGTGCCAGCAGTGACAACGGGAATCGAAAAATTTTT. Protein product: CASSDNGNRKIF.